The 5 T cell receptor beta chains in this list originate from one sample, sequenced in a study of blood T cells in healthy people across ages. A second PCR, run for roughly 7 to 12 cycles, used a sample-barcoded 5' primer plus a J-beta primer mix. TCRdb reprocessed the 5' RACE reads via MiXCR and lists one record per CDR3 protein. The sample has about 620,000 distinct CDR3 sequences; under 25% are singletons. Sequenced input: blood. These receptors were obtained from a man in his 70s in good health.

This chain joins TRBV2 and TRBJ2-7, with D perhaps given as TRBD1 or TRBD2 (5 bases each). From germline, CDR1 is SNHLY and CDR2 FYNNEI. V lost 8 bases, J lost 7 bases, and 15 bases lay in between. There are 12 residues in the CDR3. The CDR3 loop reads CASRDPLGEQYF. The CDR3 bases are TGTGCCAGCCGGGACCCCCTTGGTGAGCAGTACTTC.

V and J are TRBV7-2 and TRBJ2-5; D unresolved. The J call may be faulty, since TRBJ2-1 better matches the DNA end. Germline V lookup: CDR1 SGHTA, CDR2 FQGNSA. The length of the CDR3 is 13 residues. DNA of the CDR3: TGTGCCAGCAGCGCCTCGTGGGGTGATGAGCAGTTCTTC. Amino acid sequence: CASSASWGDEQFF.

The chain links TRBV11-2 to TRBJ2-3, with a tentative D call TRBD2 (5 bases). Germline values: CDR1 SGHAT, CDR2 FQNNGV. V was shortened by 4 bases and J by 4 bases, with 15 bases between the two germline ends. The CDR3 totals 15 residues. The CDR3 DNA sequence: TGTGCCAGCAGCTACACCGCGGGCGCCCCAGATACGCAGTATTTT. This encodes CASSYTAGAPDTQYF. Based on the CDR3 plus reference TRBV11-2 and TRBJ2-3, the full variable domain is EAGVAQSPRYKIIEKRQSVAFWCNPISGHATLYWYQQILGQGPKLLIQFQNNGVVDDSQLPKDRFSAERLKGVDSTLKIQPAKLEDSAVYLCASSYTAGAPDTQYFGPGTRLTVL.

The chain has TRBV5-1 and TRBJ2-5, with D perhaps TRBD1 (6 bases). Trimming removed 2 bases at V and 2 bases at J, with 13 bases between. The CDR3 runs 15 residues. From germline, CDR1 is SGHRS and CDR2 YFSETQ. The CDR3 DNA follows: TGCGCCAGCAGCTTAACCCGGGACATACAAGAGACCCAGTACTTC. Its protein is CASSLTRDIQETQYF.

V gene TRBV4-3 combines with J gene TRBJ2-2; D is possibly TRBD1 or TRBD2 (5 bases each). The CDR3 has 15 amino acids. V lost 1 base, J lost 2 bases, and 8 bases lay in between. Germline V CDR1 and CDR2: LGHNA, YSLEER. The CDR3 loop is CASSQGGSNTGELFF. The DNA of the CDR3 is TGCGCCAGCAGCCAAGGGGGGTCCAACACCGGGGAGCTGTTTTTT.